This TCR beta chain came from a study of regulatory T cells in long-lasting Graves disease. This clonotype was picked up many times. CDR1 LGHDT and CDR2 YNNKEL come from the germline V gene (reference sequence). V was shortened by 0 bases and J by 2 bases, with 10 bases between the two germline ends. The CDR3 extends over 15 amino acids. The time point denotes: persistent/refractory GD, antithyroid drugs over 5 years with positive TRAb. The TCR library was made from RNA that had been extracted from PBMCs in TRIzol. Approximately 9-milliliter peripheral blood samples went into EDTA tubes. CDR3-region Arm-PCR and iRepertoire HTBI primers produced the TCR beta libraries. Each CDR3 protein is one row after TCRdb ran MiXCR on the multiplex PCR reads. This table holds some 420,000 distinct CDR3 sequences, around a fifth found once.

The chain has TRBV3-1 and TRBJ2-5; no clear D. The source of this sequence is a female donor with Graves disease. The sample in question was peripheral blood mononuclear cells (PBMCs), obtained when the disease was refractory, from a patient treated with antithyroid drugs. Here the CDR3 DNA reads TGTGCCAGCAGCCAAGAAATCGGCCAGCAAGAGACCCAGTACTTC. Translation: CASSQEIGQQETQYF.